Each of the 9 T cell receptor beta chains below was sequenced from the same sample in a study of CD8+ T cells in alopecia areata. Stated treatment: oral pan-JAK inhibitor, 5-10 mg twice daily. cDNA reverse transcribed from extracted RNA served as the sequencing template. The data were produced by immunoSEQ multiplex PCR, yet TCRdb's version contains in-frame clones alone and is incomplete. The repertoire holds about 280,000 clones, with 55% to 70% as singletons. The source was CD4+ T cells sorted from blood, collected at week 24, from a patient treated with tofacitinib. The source is a human donor with alopecia areata.

This clone was detected a few times. The junction and the germline gene differ at one end; a read error may be behind it. Other DNA sequences in the same sample also yield this CDR3. The chain couples TRBV29-1 to TRBJ1-1, with D perhaps TRBD1 (6 bases). The CDR3 runs to 13 residues. Germline V gives CDR1 SQVTM, CDR2 ANQGSEA. The CDR3 nucleotides are TGCAGCGTGGAAGGACAGCTCAACACTGAAGCTTTCTTT. As protein: CSVEGQLNTEAFF.

The chain employs TRBV5-6 and TRBJ2-7; 9 nucleotides match TRBD2. CDR1 is SGHDT, CDR2 YYEEEE, per germline. This CDR3 is 17 amino acids long. V was clipped by 3 bases and J by 7 bases; unmatched bases: 17. The CDR3 loop is CASSSTSSGADTGEQYF. DNA of the CDR3: TGTGCCAGCAGCTCAACCTCTAGCGGGGCGGATACAGGGGAGCAGTACTTC.

V usage is TRBV6-6 and J usage is TRBJ1-1; 8 bases agree with TRBD1. Germline lookup yields CDR1 MNHNY and CDR2 SVGAGI (reference sequence). V was clipped by 6 bases and J by 0 bases; unmatched bases: 6. The CDR3 is made up of 15 amino acids. CDR3 protein: CASSDRGVMNTEAFF. In nucleotides, the CDR3 is TGTGCCAGCAGCGACAGGGGAGTCATGAACACTGAAGCTTTCTTT.

This rearrangement joins TRBV29-1 to TRBJ2-5; D might be TRBD1 (6 bases). CDR1 SQVTM and CDR2 ANQGSEA come from the germline V gene. The CDR3 length is 13 residues. Trimming removed 6 bases at V and 5 bases at J, with 16 bases between. The CDR3 DNA follows: TGCAGCGTACAAGACAGGAGCCTCGAGACCCAGTACTTC. It specifies CSVQDRSLETQYF.

The J gene is TRBJ1-6, the V gene TRBV5-1; D might be TRBD1 (5 bases). The germline CDR1 and CDR2 sequences are SGHRS and YFSETQ. V was pared by 3 bases and J by 8 bases, with 15 bases between. This CDR3 contains 15 residues. CDR3 protein: CASSWKGDGDSPLHF. The CDR3 bases are TGCGCCAGCAGCTGGAAAGGGGACGGTGATTCACCCCTCCACTTT.

The chain employs TRBV2 and TRBJ2-6; D is uncertain. This CDR3 is built from 17 residues. Trimming shortened V by 4 bases and J by 0 bases, and 13 bases separated the two germline ends. Looked up from germline, CDR1 is SNHLY and CDR2 is FYNNEI. The CDR3 DNA sequence: TGTGCCAGCAGTGTTGGCAGGAAGAGCTCTGGGGCCAACGTCCTGACTTTC. This translates into CASSVGRKSSGANVLTF.

This clone was recorded only once. The gene calls are TRBV7-9 and TRBJ2-5; 7 bases are a match to TRBD1. V shed 10 bases and J 2 bases; nucleotides not matched to a gene: 19. The CDR3 totals 17 residues. Germline values: CDR1 SEHNR, CDR2 FQNEAQ (reference sequence). The CDR3 sequence: CATPRQGLGEWQETQYF. The CDR3 DNA sequence: TGTGCCACCCCCCGACAGGGCCTTGGAGAGTGGCAAGAGACCCAGTACTTC.

This rearrangement joins TRBV28 to TRBJ1-2, with TRBD1 matching 9 bases. J gave up 7 bases and V 6 bases, and 12 bases lay outside the gene matches. This CDR3 contains 15 residues. Germline CDR1 MDHEN, CDR2 SYDVKM. The CDR3 nucleotides read TGTGCCAGCAGACAATCCGGGACAGGGACTCGTGGCTACACCTTC. Translated: CASRQSGTGTRGYTF.

The J gene is TRBJ1-6, the V gene TRBV10-3; the D gene is possibly TRBD1 (5 bases). Per the germline V gene, CDR1 is ENHRY and CDR2 is SYGVKD. Trimming removed 0 bases from V and 15 bases from J, with 12 bases in between. CDR3 size: 13 residues. The CDR3 here is CAISESGGGSLHF. The CDR3 nucleotides are TGTGCCATCAGTGAGTCCGGGGGAGGGAGCCTCCACTTT.